Listed below are T cell receptor beta chains from one sample, sequenced in a study of T cell repertoires in cytomegalovirus infection. TCRdb ran MiXCR on the reads and lists one entry per CDR3 protein. The profile shows approximately 490,000 distinct CDR3 sequences, about 11% of them singletons. Input material: PBMCs. These receptor sequences come from a human donor in good health (CMV status not recorded). Some clones in this sample may be carry-over from other donors' samples. Each CDR3 is given with its conserved first and last residue. Fields, in order: V gene, clone size, D gene, J gene, CDR3 protein, CDR3 DNA. The D gene is left open where the match is weak. Not all rows give a size; the values are once, few, many and, for expanded clones, a class.

TRBV6-5,few,TRBD2,TRBJ2-2,CASSYPLGSGSPSTGELFF,TGTGCCAGCAGTTACCCCCTGGGTAGCGGGAGCCCCAGCACCGGGGAGCTGTTTTTT
TRBV19,few,-,TRBJ1-2,CASRRTGTFNYGYTF,TGTGCCAGTCGACGAACCGGGACATTTAACTATGGCTACACCTTC
TRBV12-3/TRBV12-4,many,-,TRBJ1-2,CASSSWLGGEYGYTF,TGTGCCAGCAGTTCTTGGTTAGGGGGGGAGTATGGCTACACCTTC
TRBV29-1,-,-,TRBJ2-3,CSVDSSFTDTQYF,TGCAGCGTTGATTCTAGCTTCACAGATACGCAGTATTTT
TRBV5-6,many,-,TRBJ1-2,CASSRGIYGYTF,TGTGCCAGCAGCCGCGGCATCTATGGCTACACCTTC
TRBV28,many,TRBD2,TRBJ2-1,CASSPNERGLAGGRNIENEQFF,TGTGCCAGCAGTCCAAACGAGAGGGGTCTAGCGGGAGGGCGAAATATCGAAAATGAGCAGTTCTTC
TRBV7-8,many,-,TRBJ2-3,CASSLVEGLEADTQYF,TGTGCCAGCAGCTTAGTCGAGGGGCTTGAGGCAGATACGCAGTATTTT
TRBV5-1,-,-,TRBJ2-2,CASSLARVVTGELFF,TGCGCCAGCAGCTTGGCCAGGGTAGTCACCGGGGAGCTGTTTTTT
TRBV20-1,few,-,TRBJ1-1,CSGSGRTEAFF,TGCAGTGGTTCAGGGCGAACTGAAGCTTTCTTT
TRBV7-3,many,TRBD1,TRBJ1-2,CASSKDRDGHGYTF,TGTGCCAGCAGCAAAGACAGGGATGGCCATGGCTACACCTTC
TRBV9,few,TRBD1,TRBJ2-1,CASSVGRGRHNEQFF,TGTGCCAGCAGCGTGGGTAGGGGGCGACACAATGAGCAGTTCTTC
TRBV6-2/TRBV6-3,many,-,TRBJ1-5,CASSYWYQEDPYSNQPQHF,TGTGCCAGCAGTTACTGGTACCAAGAGGACCCATATAGCAATCAGCCCCAGCATTTT
TRBV12-3/TRBV12-4,many,TRBD2,TRBJ2-5,CASSPMTSGGRGETQYF,TGTGCCAGCAGTCCAATGACTAGCGGGGGCCGCGGGGAGACCCAGTACTTC
TRBV12-5,-,-,TRBJ1-3,CASGLGDSPSGNTIYF,TGTGCTAGTGGTTTAGGAGATTCTCCCTCTGGAAACACCATATATTTT
TRBV30,-,TRBD1,TRBJ1-1,CAWTRQGYTEAFF,TGTGCCTGGACCCGACAGGGGTACACTGAAGCTTTCTTT
TRBV5-8,many,TRBD2,TRBJ2-5,CASSFGAGGPETQYF,TGTGCCAGCAGCTTTGGAGCGGGAGGGCCGGAGACCCAGTACTTC
TRBV30,-,-,TRBJ1-2,CAGKNRATLYGYTF,TGTGCCGGGAAAAACAGGGCCACCCTCTATGGCTACACCTTC
TRBV27,-,TRBD1,TRBJ2-6,CASSLIPGQGPGLGANVLTF,TGTGCCAGCAGTCTCATCCCGGGACAGGGCCCAGGGTTGGGGGCCAACGTCCTGACTTTC
TRBV7-3,once,-,TRBJ2-2,CASSLTRNTGELLF,TGTGCCAGCAGCTTAACCAGAAACACCGGGGAGCTGCTTTTT
TRBV5-1,many,TRBD2,TRBJ2-1,CASSSGGLAGANEQFF,TGCGCCAGCAGCTCGGGGGGACTAGCGGGCGCTAATGAGCAGTTCTTC